The TCR beta chain described here comes from a study of T cells in tuberculosis. Germline values: CDR1 SGHDT, CDR2 YYEEEE. V lost 4 bases to trimming and J lost 3 bases; unmatched junction nucleotides: 10. The CDR3 sequence is 16 residues long. Measured with immunoSEQ multiplex PCR; TCRdb has only the in-frame clones, and not every one. The sample carries 20,000 to 25,000 clones, 97% recorded once. Source material: PBMCs. The chain links TRBV5-6 to TRBJ2-7; the match to TRBD2 covers 10 bases. The TCR comes from a donor aged 10 to 29 with latent tuberculosis or without tuberculosis infection. CDR3 amino acids: CASSRATSGTFYEQYF. The CDR3 DNA sequence: TGTGCCAGCAGCCGTGCTACTAGCGGGACCTTCTACGAGCAGTACTTC.